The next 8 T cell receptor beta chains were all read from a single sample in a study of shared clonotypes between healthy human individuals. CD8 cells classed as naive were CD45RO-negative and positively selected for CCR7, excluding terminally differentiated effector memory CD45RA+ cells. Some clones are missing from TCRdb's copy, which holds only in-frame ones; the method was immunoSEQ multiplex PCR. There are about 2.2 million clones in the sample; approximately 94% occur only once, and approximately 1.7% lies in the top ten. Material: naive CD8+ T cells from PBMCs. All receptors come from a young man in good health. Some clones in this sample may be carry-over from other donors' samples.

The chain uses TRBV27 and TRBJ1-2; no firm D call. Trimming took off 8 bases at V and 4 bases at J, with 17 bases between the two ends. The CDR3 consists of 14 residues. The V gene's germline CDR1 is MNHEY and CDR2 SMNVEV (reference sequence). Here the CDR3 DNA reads TGTGCCAGCTGCTCTACCGCCGTGAGCTATGGCTACACCTTC. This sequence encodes CASCSTAVSYGYTF.

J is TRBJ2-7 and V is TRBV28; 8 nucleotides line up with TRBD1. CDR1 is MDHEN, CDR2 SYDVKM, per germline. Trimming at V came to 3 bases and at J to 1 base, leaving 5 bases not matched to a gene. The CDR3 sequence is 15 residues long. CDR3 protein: CASSLGTGPSYEQYF. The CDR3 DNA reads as TGTGCCAGCAGTTTGGGGACAGGCCCTTCCTACGAGCAGTACTTC. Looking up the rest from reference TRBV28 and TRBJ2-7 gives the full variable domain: DVKVTQSSRYLVKRTGEKVFLECVQDMDHENMFWYRQDPGLGLRLIYFSYDVKMKEKGDIPEGYSVSREKKERFSLILESASTNQTSMYLCASSLGTGPSYEQYFGPGTRLTVT.

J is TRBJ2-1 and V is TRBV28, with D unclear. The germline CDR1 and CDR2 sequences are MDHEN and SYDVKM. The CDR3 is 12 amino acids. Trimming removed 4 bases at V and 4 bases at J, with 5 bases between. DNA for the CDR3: TGTGCCAGCAGTTCCACTTACAATGAGCAGTTCTTC. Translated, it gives CASSSTYNEQFF.

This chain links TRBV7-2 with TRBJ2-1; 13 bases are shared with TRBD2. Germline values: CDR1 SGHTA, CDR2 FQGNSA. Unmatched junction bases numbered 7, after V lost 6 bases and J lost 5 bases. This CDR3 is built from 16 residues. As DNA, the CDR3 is TGTGCCAGCAGTCCATGGACTAGCGGGAGTCACAATGAGCAGTTCTTC. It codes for CASSPWTSGSHNEQFF.

CDR3 in amino acids: CASTGWSENTEAFF. The CDR3 DNA is TGTGCCAGTACGGGGTGGTCGGAAAACACTGAAGCTTTCTTT. The chain combines TRBV7-9 with TRBJ1-1; D remains ambiguous. This CDR3 region has 14 residues. The V and J ends lost 9 bases and 2 bases respectively, with 16 bases between them. Looked up from germline, CDR1 is SEHNR and CDR2 is FQNEAQ (reference sequence).

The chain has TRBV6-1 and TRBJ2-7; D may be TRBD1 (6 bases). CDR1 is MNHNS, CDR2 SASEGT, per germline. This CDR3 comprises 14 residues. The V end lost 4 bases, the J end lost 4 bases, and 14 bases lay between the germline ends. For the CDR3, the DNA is TGTGCCAGCAGTGGGTCGGGGACACGGTACGAGCAGTACTTC. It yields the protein CASSGSGTRYEQYF.

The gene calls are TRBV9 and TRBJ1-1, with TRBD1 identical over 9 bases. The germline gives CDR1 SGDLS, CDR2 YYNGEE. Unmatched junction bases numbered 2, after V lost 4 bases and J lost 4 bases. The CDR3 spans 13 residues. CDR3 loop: CASSPDRGTEAFF. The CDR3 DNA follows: TGTGCCAGCAGCCCGGACAGGGGCACTGAAGCTTTCTTT.

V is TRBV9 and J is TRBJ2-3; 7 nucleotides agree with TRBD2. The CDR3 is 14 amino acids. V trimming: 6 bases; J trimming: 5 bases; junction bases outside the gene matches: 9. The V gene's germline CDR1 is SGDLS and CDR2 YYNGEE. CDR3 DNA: TGTGCCAGCACTGAAATCCGGGAGGAAGATACGCAGTATTTT. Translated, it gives CASTEIREEDTQYF.